These 18 T cell receptor beta chains were all obtained from the same sample, sequenced in a study of blood T cells in healthy people across ages. A second roughly 6 to 12 cycle PCR used barcoded and J-beta primers. Each CDR3 protein is one row after TCRdb ran MiXCR on the 5' RACE reads. The sample holds over 1,300,000 distinct CDR3 sequences, almost 60% seen once. The sequenced sample consisted of blood. These receptors came from a man younger than 30 in good health.

This clonotype was detected ten times or more. A clone one base away is much larger, so this may be a read error. The chain has TRBV20-1 and TRBJ2-5, with D possibly matching TRBD1 (6 bases). The CDR3 runs to 11 residues. Germline loops: CDR1 DFQATT, CDR2 SNEGSKA (reference sequence). Trimming cost V 5 bases and J 11 bases, with 15 bases left between them. In DNA form, the CDR3 reads TGCAGTGCTGGCAGGGGAAATGAGCAGTACTTC. Amino acids: CSAGRGNEQYF.

The V gene is TRBV7-2, the J gene TRBJ2-7, with 7 nucleotides matching TRBD2. The CDR3 has 14 amino acids. Germline loops: CDR1 SGHTA, CDR2 FQGNSA. V trimming: 4 bases; J trimming: 4 bases; junction bases outside the gene matches: 7. CDR3 DNA: TGTGCCAGCAGCTCTACTAGCGCAGTTTACGAGCAGTACTTC. Protein sequence: CASSSTSAVYEQYF.

V and J are TRBV14 and TRBJ1-2, with D possibly TRBD1 on 5 matching bases. This CDR3 comprises 13 residues. The V gene lost 3 bases and the J gene lost 8 bases, with 13 bases spanning the gap. The V gene's germline CDR1 is SGHDN and CDR2 FVKESK. The CDR3 DNA reads as TGTGCCAGCAGCCACGAAGACAGCTGGGGCTACACCTTC. Amino acid sequence: CASSHEDSWGYTF.

The chain joins TRBV7-9 to TRBJ2-6, with D maybe TRBD1 (6 bases). Trimming took 4 bases from V and 0 from J, leaving 19 bases between them. Per the germline V gene, CDR1 is SEHNR and CDR2 is FQNEAQ (reference sequence). This CDR3 has 19 residues. CDR3 sequence reads: CASSSLRTALISGANVLTF. Here the CDR3 DNA reads TGTGCCAGCAGCTCCTTGCGGACAGCCCTCATCTCTGGGGCCAACGTCCTGACTTTC.

This clonotype was seen more than once but under ten times. This sequence joins TRBV5-6 and TRBJ2-5; D is perhaps TRBD2 (6 bases). Germline V gives CDR1 SGHDT, CDR2 YYEEEE. CDR3 length equals 17 residues. V was shortened by 6 bases and J by 1 base, with 22 bases between the two germline ends. For the CDR3, the DNA is TGTGCCAGCACCCAGGGAGGCGGGTCACGCACCCAAGAGACCCAGTACTTC. Translating gives CASTQGGGSRTQETQYF. Full variable domain (missing parts from reference TRBV5-6 and TRBJ2-5): DAGVTQSPTHLIKTRGQQVTLRCSPKSGHDTVSWYQQALGQGPQFIFQYYEEEERQRGNFPDRFSGHQFPNYSSELNVNALLLGDSALYLCASTQGGGSRTQETQYFGPGTRLLVL.

The chain joins TRBV27 to TRBJ1-1; tentatively, D is TRBD1 (6 bases). The CDR3 is made up of 14 amino acids. Germline CDR1 MNHEY, CDR2 SMNVEV (reference sequence). The V gene lost 7 bases and the J gene lost 5 bases, with 17 bases spanning the gap. CDR3 residues: CASTSSGAGTEAFF. CDR3 nucleotide sequence: TGTGCCAGCACCTCATCGGGGGCGGGGACTGAAGCTTTCTTT.

The table lists this clonotype with a few counts. The V gene is TRBV12-3 or TRBV12-4, the J gene TRBJ2-2; D call uncertain. The CDR3 has 13 residues. With 6 bases removed from V and 2 bases from J, the gap between germline ends came to 7 bases. CDR3 nucleotides: TGTGCCAGCAGCCGTCCAAACACCGGGGAGCTGTTTTTT. Its translation: CASSRPNTGELFF.

CDR3 sequence: CASSPTTGETYGYTF. The CDR3 nucleotides read TGTGCCAGCAGCCCCACTACAGGGGAGACCTATGGCTACACCTTC. V and J are TRBV7-9 and TRBJ1-2; 7 positions agree with TRBD1. V gave up 5 bases and J gave up 4 bases; unmatched junction bases: 10. Germline-derived CDR1 and CDR2 are SEHNR and FQNEAQ (reference sequence). The CDR3 contains 15 residues.

The chain carries TRBV2 and TRBJ1-1; the D is unclear. CDR3 length equals 12 residues. V was clipped by 8 bases and J by 0 bases, with 7 bases between them. Looked up from germline, CDR1 is SNHLY and CDR2 is FYNNEI. CDR3 protein: CASGQVNTEAFF. The CDR3 DNA reads as TGTGCCAGCGGGCAGGTGAACACTGAAGCTTTCTTT.

The chain carries TRBV21-1 and TRBJ2-4; TRBD2, the table's D call, was not compared with the DNA. TRBV21-1 is a pseudogene locus. The CDR3 totals 16 residues. CDR3 sequence: CASTKGGESAKNIQYF. For the CDR3, the DNA is TGTGCCAGCACCAAAGGCGGGGAATCCGCCAAAAACATTCAGTACTTC.

The CDR3 reads CASSPGGGADTQYF. The CDR3 DNA reads as TGTGCCAGCAGCCCCGGTGGCGGGGCAGATACGCAGTATTTT. The chain has TRBV7-9 and TRBJ2-3, with D possibly being TRBD2 (6 bases). CDR3 size: 14 residues. CDR1 is SEHNR and CDR2 is FQNEAQ in the germline V gene (reference sequence). V shed 5 bases and J shed 4 bases, with 13 bases lying between them.

The CDR3 reads CSAGSAGGAGNEQFF. Here the CDR3 DNA reads TGCAGTGCGGGGTCAGCGGGGGGGGCAGGGAATGAGCAGTTCTTC. This sequence joins TRBV20-1 and TRBJ2-1; the match to TRBD2 covers 10 bases. Germline V gene lookup returns CDR1 DFQATT and CDR2 SNEGSKA (reference sequence). Germline trimming cut 6 bases from V and 7 bases from J; bases unmatched to any gene: 12. This CDR3 comprises 15 residues.

The chain couples TRBV10-3 to TRBJ2-3; D unresolved. Per germline, CDR1 ENHRY and CDR2 SYGVKD. The CDR3 runs 16 residues. Trimming took off 0 bases at V and 6 bases at J, with 16 bases between the two ends. Here the CDR3 reads CAISESAGLGKDTQYF. The CDR3, as DNA: TGTGCCATCAGTGAGTCGGCAGGATTGGGGAAGGATACGCAGTATTTT.

This clonotype came up a few times. The chain recombines TRBV11-2 with TRBJ2-7; D gene unclear. From germline, CDR1 is SGHAT and CDR2 FQNNGV. This CDR3 region has 14 residues. Trimming took off 4 bases at V and 10 bases at J, with 20 bases between the two ends. CDR3 residues: CASSSPVDPRAQYF. The CDR3 DNA reads TGTGCCAGCAGCTCGCCAGTAGACCCCCGTGCCCAGTACTTC. Full variable domain (missing parts from reference TRBV11-2 and TRBJ2-7): EAGVAQSPRYKIIEKRQSVAFWCNPISGHATLYWYQQILGQGPKLLIQFQNNGVVDDSQLPKDRFSAERLKGVDSTLKIQPAKLEDSAVYLCASSSPVDPRAQYFGPGTRLTVT.

The gene calls are TRBV7-2 and TRBJ2-3; D unresolved. The CDR3 consists of 13 residues. Trimming removed 1 base from V and 6 bases from J, with 8 bases in between. Germline V gives CDR1 SGHTA, CDR2 FQGNSA. The DNA for the CDR3 is TGTGCCAGCAGCTTAGAATATGGGGATACGCAGTATTTT. Translation gives CASSLEYGDTQYF.

The rearrangement joins TRBV4-1 to TRBJ2-3; D possibly matches TRBD1 or TRBD2 (6 bases each). Germline V gene lookup returns CDR1 MGHRA and CDR2 YSYEKL. This CDR3 region has 15 residues. V dropped 1 base and J dropped 5 bases, with 13 bases sitting between them. CDR3 region: CASSQGMGGQDTQYF. The CDR3 nucleotides are TGCGCCAGCAGCCAAGGTATGGGGGGCCAAGATACGCAGTATTTT.

V usage is TRBV6-5 and J usage is TRBJ2-1, with no clear D. The CDR3 is 16 residues long. Germline lookup yields CDR1 MNHEY and CDR2 SVGAGI. V lost 0 bases and J lost 5, with 14 bases in between. This chain's CDR3 is CASSYSTGRIDNEQFF. Here the CDR3 DNA reads TGTGCCAGCAGTTACTCGACTGGCAGGATTGACAATGAGCAGTTCTTC.

This clonotype was detected only a few times. The chain employs TRBV15 and TRBJ2-4, with D unclear. The CDR3 spans 17 residues. V lost 3 bases to trimming and J lost 0 bases, with 15 bases between them. The germline V gene encodes CDR1 LNHNV and CDR2 YYDKDF (reference sequence). The CDR3 spells CATSSSRTPVAKNIQYF. DNA for the CDR3: TGTGCCACCAGCAGTTCTAGGACCCCGGTAGCCAAAAACATTCAGTACTTC.